This T cell receptor beta chain was sequenced in a study of regulatory T cells in long-lasting Graves disease. Assembly of TCR beta libraries relied on iRepertoire HTBI primers together with Arm-PCR of CDR3 regions. TCRdb analysed the multiplex PCR reads with MiXCR anew, one entry per CDR3 protein. The top ten clones hold about 14% of a sample with a few hundred thousand distinct CDR3 sequences, under 20% of them seen once. This CDR3 is 13 amino acids long. Trimming removed 6 bases from V and 8 bases from J, with 14 bases in between. CDR1 SEHNR and CDR2 FQNEAQ come from the germline V gene (reference sequence). This clonotype was recorded at least ten times. Time point indicated: newly diagnosed GD, antithyroid drugs for less than 3 months. Researchers made the TCR library from RNA that was extracted from PBMCs. This same sample was also part of a study on T cells in Graves' hyperthyroidism and ophthalmopathy. That publication notes: During a first-round RT-PCR of the TCR CDR3, the HTBI primer set was used.

The sample consisted of peripheral blood mononuclear cells (PBMCs), taken at new diagnosis, from a patient treated with antithyroid drugs. The chain recombines TRBV7-9 with TRBJ2-4, with D possibly being TRBD1 or TRBD2 (6 bases each). The TCR sequence derives from a woman aged 25 to 39 with Graves disease. For the CDR3, the DNA is TGTGCCAGCAGGAAACAGGGAGGCGACATTCAGTACTTC. Protein: CASRKQGGDIQYF.